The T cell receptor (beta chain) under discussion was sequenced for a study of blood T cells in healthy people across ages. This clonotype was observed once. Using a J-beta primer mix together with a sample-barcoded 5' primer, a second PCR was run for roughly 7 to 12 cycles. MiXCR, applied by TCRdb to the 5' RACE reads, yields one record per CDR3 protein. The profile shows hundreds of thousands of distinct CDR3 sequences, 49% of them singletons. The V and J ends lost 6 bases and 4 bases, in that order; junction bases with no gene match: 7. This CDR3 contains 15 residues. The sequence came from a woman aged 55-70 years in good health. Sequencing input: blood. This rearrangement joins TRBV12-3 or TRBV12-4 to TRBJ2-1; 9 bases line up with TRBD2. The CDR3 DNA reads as TGTGCCAGCAGGCAAACTAGCGGGCGATACAATGAGCAGTTCTTC. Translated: CASRQTSGRYNEQFF.